The entry below describes one TCR beta chain. Its antigen is undetermined. Measured with immunoSEQ multiplex PCR; TCRdb has only the in-frame clones, and not every one. This table has 83,000 or so clones, approximately 87% appearing once. This entry is derived from a study of T cell responses to AZD1222 COVID-19 vaccine. The study's findings and limits: There were mostly white British donors and more females than males, and clonal diversity was possibly underestimated.

Germline V CDR1 and CDR2: SEHNR, FQNEAQ (reference sequence). The CDR3 covers 14 residues. Trimming left V 5 bases short and J 1 base short, with 11 bases between. Sequenced here: peripheral blood, sampled on day 0 of MenACWY control vaccination. The clonotype comes from an adult in good health. The V and J genes are TRBV7-9 and TRBJ1-1; D remains unclear. CDR3 protein: CASSHPVRNTEAFF. CDR3 bases: TGTGCCAGCAGCCACCCGGTGAGGAACACTGAAGCTTTCTTT. Based on the CDR3 plus reference TRBV7-9 and TRBJ1-1, the full variable domain is DTGVSQNPRHKITKRGQNVTFRCDPISEHNRLYWYRQTLGQGPEFLTYFQNEAQLEKSRLLSDRFSAERPKGSFSTLEIQRTEQGDSAMYLCASSHPVRNTEAFFGQGTRLTVV.